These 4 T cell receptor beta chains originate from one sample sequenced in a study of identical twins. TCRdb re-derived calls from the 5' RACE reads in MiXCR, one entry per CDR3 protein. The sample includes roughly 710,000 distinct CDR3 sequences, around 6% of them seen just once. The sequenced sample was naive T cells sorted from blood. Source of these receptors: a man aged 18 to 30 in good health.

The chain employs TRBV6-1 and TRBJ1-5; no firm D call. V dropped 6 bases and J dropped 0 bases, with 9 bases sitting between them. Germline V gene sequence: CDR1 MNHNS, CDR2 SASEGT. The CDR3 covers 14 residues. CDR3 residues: CASRAAYSNQPQHF. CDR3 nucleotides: TGTGCCAGCAGGGCAGCTTATAGCAATCAGCCCCAGCATTTT.

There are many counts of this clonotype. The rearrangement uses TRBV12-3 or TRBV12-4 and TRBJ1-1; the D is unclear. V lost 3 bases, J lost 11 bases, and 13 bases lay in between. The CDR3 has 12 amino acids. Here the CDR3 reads CASSLGLGGAFF. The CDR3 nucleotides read TGTGCCAGCAGTTTGGGTTTAGGTGGGGCTTTCTTT.

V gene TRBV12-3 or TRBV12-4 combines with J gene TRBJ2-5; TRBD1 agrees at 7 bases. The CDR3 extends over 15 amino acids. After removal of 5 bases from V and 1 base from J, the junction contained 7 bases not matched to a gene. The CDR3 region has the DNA TGTGCCAGCAGTCCTACCGAGGGGGCCCAAGAGACCCAGTACTTC. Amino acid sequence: CASSPTEGAQETQYF.

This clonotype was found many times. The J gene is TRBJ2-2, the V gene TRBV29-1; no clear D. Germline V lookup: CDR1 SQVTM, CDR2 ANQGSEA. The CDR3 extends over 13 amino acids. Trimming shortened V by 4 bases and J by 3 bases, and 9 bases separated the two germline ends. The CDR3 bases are TGCAGCGTTGGGAACAGACACACCGGGGAGCTGTTTTTT. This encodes CSVGNRHTGELFF.